This entry describes one TCR beta chain. What it binds is not known. MiXCR was run by TCRdb on the 5' RACE reads, yielding one entry per CDR3 protein. The sample holds tens of thousands of distinct CDR3 sequences, 25% to 30% seen once. Study observations and caveats: Tumor-infiltrating Treg TCR alpha and beta sequences overlapped most with tumor naive CD4+ T cells, then blood naive.

Cells sorted as Tregs were CD4+, CD25+ and CD127-/low. Germline loops: CDR1 SGHVS, CDR2 FNYEAQ. The CDR3 length is 14 residues. Trimming at V came to 5 bases and at J to 4 bases, leaving 6 bases not matched to a gene. This rearrangement joins TRBV7-6 to TRBJ1-1; the match to TRBD1 covers 8 bases. This TCR was recovered from a female donor with breast cancer. Sequencing was done on a sample of tumor-infiltrating Tregs sorted from the breast tumor. The CDR3 nucleotides read TGTGCCAGCAGCATAGGGACAGGATTCACTGAAGCTTTCTTT. Translating it yields CASSIGTGFTEAFF.